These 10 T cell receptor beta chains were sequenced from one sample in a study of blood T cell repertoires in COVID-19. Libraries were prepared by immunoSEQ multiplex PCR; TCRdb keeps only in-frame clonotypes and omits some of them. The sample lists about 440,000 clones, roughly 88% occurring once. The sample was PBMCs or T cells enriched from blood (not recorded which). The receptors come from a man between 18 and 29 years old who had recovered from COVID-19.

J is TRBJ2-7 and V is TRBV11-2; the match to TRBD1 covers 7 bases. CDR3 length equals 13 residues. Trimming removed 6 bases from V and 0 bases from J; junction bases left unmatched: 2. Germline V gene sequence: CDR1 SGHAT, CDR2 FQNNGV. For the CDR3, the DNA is TGTGCCAGCAGGGGACAGAGCTCCTACGAGCAGTACTTC. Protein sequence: CASRGQSSYEQYF.

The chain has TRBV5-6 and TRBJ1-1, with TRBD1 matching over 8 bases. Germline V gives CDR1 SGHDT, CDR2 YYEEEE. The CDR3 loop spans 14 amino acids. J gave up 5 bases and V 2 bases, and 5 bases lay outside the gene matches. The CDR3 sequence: CASSFPTGGTEAFF. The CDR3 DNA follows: TGTGCCAGCAGCTTCCCTACAGGGGGGACTGAAGCTTTCTTT.

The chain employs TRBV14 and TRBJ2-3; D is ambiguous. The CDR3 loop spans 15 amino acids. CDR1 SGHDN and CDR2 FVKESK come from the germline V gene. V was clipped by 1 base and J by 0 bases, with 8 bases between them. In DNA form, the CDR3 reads TGTGCCAGCAGCCAAGGAGTTACTAGCACAGATACGCAGTATTTT. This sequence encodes CASSQGVTSTDTQYF.

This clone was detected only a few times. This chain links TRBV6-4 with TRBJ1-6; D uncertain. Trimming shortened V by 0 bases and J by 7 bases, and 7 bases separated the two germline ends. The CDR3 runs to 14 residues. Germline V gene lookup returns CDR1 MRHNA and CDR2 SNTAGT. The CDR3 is CASSDSPRNSPLHF. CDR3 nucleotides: TGTGCCAGCAGTGACTCTCCGAGGAATTCACCCCTCCACTTT.

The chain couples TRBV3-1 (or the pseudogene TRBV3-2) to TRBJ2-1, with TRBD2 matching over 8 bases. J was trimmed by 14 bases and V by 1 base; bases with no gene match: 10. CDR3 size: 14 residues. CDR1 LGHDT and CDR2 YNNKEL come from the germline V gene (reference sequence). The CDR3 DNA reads TGTGCCAGCAGCCAAGTTCTAGCGGGCCGAGGGAAGTTCTTC. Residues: CASSQVLAGRGKFF.

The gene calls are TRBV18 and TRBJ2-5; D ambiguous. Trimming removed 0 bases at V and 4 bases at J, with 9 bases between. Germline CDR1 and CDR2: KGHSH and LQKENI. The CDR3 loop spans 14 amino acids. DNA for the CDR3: TGTGCCAGCTCACCACCCAGTACGGGAGAGACCCAGTACTTC. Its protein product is CASSPPSTGETQYF.

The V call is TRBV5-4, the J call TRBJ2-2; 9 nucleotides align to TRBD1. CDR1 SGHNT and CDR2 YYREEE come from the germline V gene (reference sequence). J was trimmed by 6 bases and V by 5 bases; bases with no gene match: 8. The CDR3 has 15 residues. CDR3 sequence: CASSSTGGIPGELFF. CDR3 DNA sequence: TGTGCCAGCAGTTCGACAGGGGGGATTCCCGGGGAGCTGTTTTTT.

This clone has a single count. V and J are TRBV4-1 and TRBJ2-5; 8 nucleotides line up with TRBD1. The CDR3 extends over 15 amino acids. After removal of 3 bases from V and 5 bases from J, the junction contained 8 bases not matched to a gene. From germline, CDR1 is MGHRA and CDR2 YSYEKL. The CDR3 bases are TGCGCCAGCAGCCACTGGACAGGGACTGACGAGACCCAGTACTTC. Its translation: CASSHWTGTDETQYF.

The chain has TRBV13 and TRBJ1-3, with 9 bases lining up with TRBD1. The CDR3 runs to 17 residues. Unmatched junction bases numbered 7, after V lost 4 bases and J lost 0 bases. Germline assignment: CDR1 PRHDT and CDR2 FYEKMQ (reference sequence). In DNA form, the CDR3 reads TGTGCCAGCAGCTCCGGGACAGGGATACTCTCTGGAAACACCATATATTTT. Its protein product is CASSSGTGILSGNTIYF.

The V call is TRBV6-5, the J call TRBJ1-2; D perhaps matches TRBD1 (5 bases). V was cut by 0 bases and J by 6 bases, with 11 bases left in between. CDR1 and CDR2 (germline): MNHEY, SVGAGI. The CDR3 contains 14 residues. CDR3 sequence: CASSYSGTDNGYTF. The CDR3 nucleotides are TGTGCCAGCAGTTACTCGGGAACGGACAATGGCTACACCTTC.